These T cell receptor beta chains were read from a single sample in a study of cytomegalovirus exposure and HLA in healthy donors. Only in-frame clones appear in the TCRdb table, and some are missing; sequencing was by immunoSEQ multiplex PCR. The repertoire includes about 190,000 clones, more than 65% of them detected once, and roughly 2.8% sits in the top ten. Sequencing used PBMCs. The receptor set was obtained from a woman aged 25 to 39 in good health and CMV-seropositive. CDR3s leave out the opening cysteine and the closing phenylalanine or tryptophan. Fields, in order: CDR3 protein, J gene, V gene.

ASSLGGVGNGYT,TRBJ1-2,TRBV11-2
ASSLWDTYGYT,TRBJ1-2,TRBV5-4
ASSFGRETGELF,TRBJ2-2,TRBV7-9
ASSSQAPGSGELF,TRBJ2-2,TRBV7-9
ASSPRGARGAF,TRBJ1-1,TRBV5-1
SVEGREEQY,TRBJ2-7,TRBV29-1
ASSPEGVGYNEQF,TRBJ2-1,TRBV18
ASSKEVFLLRQGRAEAF,TRBJ1-1,TRBV21-1
ASSEAGGGQPQH,TRBJ1-5,TRBV6-1
ASSVNRGRRAEAF,TRBJ1-1,TRBV7-2
ASSSGRKETQY,TRBJ2-5,TRBV27
ASDLGTGNGYT,TRBJ1-2,TRBV5-1
ASSFGTSGRNTGELF,TRBJ2-2,TRBV28
ASSSPDFNEQF,TRBJ2-1,TRBV5-4
ASRPGVGSAYNEQF,TRBJ2-1,TRBV28
ASSHRDSLYEQY,TRBJ2-7,TRBV6-5
ASSLPDRGYEDEQF,TRBJ2-1,TRBV7-7
ASSAPGTIEAF,TRBJ1-1,TRBV2
ASGDRAEAF,TRBJ1-1,TRBV7-2
ASSSGTSSYEQY,TRBJ2-7,TRBV7-9
ASSLASGASGSYEQY,TRBJ2-7,TRBV5-1
ASTLWGGSGYNEQF,TRBJ2-1,TRBV2
ASSWDRGRSTEAF,TRBJ1-1,TRBV5-1
ASSSTGPDQY,TRBJ2-7,TRBV7-2
ASDGRGTSTDTQY,TRBJ2-3,TRBV6-1
SVEWPANTGELF,TRBJ2-2,TRBV29-1
ASRLLRESPYEQY,TRBJ2-7,TRBV27
ASGATDTQY,TRBJ2-3,TRBV10-1
ASSLRGSDGELF,TRBJ2-2,TRBV11-3
ASSDHREANEKLF,TRBJ1-4,TRBV2
ASSQSRVQGNQPQH,TRBJ1-5,TRBV7-8
ASSQDLTVRRQF,TRBJ2-1,TRBV14
ASSLGDRGVDGYT,TRBJ1-2,TRBV7-2
ASGTGGGGDTQY,TRBJ2-3,TRBV7-8
ASSERAGGFYGETQY,TRBJ2-5,TRBV25-1
ASSHSDTQY,TRBJ2-3,TRBV14
ASSYRTSVYSEQF,TRBJ2-1,TRBV27
ASSSGQGRYEQY,TRBJ2-7,TRBV5-4
ASSLTAPGTSGRDEQF,TRBJ2-1,TRBV11-2
ASSFRGLGETQY,TRBJ2-5,TRBV7-7
ASSEIGGGPDTQY,TRBJ2-3,TRBV2
ASSFGGGQPQH,TRBJ1-5,TRBV5-1
ASSTMQGAGGYT,TRBJ1-2,TRBV6-5
ASSLTGLIVNEQY,.,TRBV7-2
ASSPGSVQTQY,TRBJ2-5,TRBV28
ASSYSAGASTDTQY,TRBJ2-3,TRBV6-5
ASSQPRTGNSPLH,TRBJ1-6,TRBV4-1
ASSPRLVSNEQF,TRBJ2-1,TRBV9
SVGTDSNTGELF,TRBJ2-2,TRBV29-1
ASSYTPRNTGELF,TRBJ2-2,TRBV6-5